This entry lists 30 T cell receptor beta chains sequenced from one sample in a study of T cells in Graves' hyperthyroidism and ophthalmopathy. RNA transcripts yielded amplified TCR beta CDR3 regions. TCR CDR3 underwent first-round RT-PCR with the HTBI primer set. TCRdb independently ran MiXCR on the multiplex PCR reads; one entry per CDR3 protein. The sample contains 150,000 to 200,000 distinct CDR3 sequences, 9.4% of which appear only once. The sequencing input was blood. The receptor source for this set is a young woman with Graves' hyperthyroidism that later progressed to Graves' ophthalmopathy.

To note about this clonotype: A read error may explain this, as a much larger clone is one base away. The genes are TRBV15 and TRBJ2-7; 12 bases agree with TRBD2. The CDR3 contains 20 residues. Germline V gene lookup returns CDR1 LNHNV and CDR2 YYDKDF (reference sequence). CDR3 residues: CATSSRTPFGLAGSSYERYF. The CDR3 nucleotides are TGTGCCACCAGCTCCCGAACACCATTCGGACTAGCGGGGAGCTCCTACGAGCGGTACTTC. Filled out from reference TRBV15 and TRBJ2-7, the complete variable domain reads DAMVIQNPRYQVTQFGKPVTLSCSQTLNHNVMYWYQQKSSQAPKLLFHYYDKDFNNEADTPDNFQSRRPNTSFCFLDIRSPGLGDTAMYLCATSSRTPFGLAGSSYERYFGPGTRLTVT.

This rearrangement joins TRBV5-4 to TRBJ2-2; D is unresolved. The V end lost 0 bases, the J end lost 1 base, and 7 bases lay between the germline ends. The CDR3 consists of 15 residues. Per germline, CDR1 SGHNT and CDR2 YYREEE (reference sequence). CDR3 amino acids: CASSLVGVNTGELFF. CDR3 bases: TGTGCCAGCAGCTTGGTAGGAGTGAACACCGGGGAGCTGTTTTTT.

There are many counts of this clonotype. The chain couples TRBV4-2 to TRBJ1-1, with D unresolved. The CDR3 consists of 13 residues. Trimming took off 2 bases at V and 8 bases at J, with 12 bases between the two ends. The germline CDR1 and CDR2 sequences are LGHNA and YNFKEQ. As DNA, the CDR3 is TGTGCCAGCAGCCAATCTAGTGGGGTGGAAGCTTTCTTT. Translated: CASSQSSGVEAFF.

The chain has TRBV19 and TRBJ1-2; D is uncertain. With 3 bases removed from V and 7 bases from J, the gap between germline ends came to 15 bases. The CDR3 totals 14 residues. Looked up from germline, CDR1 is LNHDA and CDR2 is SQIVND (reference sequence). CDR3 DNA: TGTGCCAGTAGTATTTTATCAGGATTATCTGGCTACACCTTC. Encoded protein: CASSILSGLSGYTF.

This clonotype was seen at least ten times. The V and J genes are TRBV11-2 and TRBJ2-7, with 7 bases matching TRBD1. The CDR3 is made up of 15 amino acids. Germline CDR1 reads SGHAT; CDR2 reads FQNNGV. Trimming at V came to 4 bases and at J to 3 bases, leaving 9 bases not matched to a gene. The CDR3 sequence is CASSSPRGLFYEQYF. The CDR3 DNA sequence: TGTGCCAGCAGCTCCCCTAGGGGGCTTTTCTACGAGCAGTACTTC.

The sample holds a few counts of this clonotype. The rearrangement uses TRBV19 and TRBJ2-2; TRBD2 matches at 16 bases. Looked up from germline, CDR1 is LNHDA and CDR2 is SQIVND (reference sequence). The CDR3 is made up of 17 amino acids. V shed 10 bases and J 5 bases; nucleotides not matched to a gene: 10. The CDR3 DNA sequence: TGTGCCACCGAAGGGACTAGCGGGGGGGCCGGGACCGGGGAGCTGTTTTTT. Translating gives CATEGTSGGAGTGELFF. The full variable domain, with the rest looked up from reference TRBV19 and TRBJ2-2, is DGGITQSPKYLFRKEGQNVTLSCEQNLNHDAMYWYRQDPGQGLRLIYYSQIVNDFQKGDIAEGYSVSREKKESFPLTVTSAQKNPTAFYLCATEGTSGGAGTGELFFGEGSRLTVL.

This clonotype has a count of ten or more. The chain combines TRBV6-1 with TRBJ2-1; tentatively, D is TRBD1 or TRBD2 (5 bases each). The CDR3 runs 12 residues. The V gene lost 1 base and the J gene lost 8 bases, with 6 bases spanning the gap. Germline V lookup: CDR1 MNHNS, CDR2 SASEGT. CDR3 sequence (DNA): TGTGCCAGCAGTGAAGTGGGGGATGAGCAGTTCTTC. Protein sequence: CASSEVGDEQFF.

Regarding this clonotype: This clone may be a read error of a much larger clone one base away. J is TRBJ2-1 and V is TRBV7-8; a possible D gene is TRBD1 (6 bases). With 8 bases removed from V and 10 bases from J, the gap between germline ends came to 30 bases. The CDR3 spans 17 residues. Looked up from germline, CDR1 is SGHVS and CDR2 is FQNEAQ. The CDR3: CASSPLPPPRGRYEQFF. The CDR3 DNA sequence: TGTGCCAGCTCACCACTGCCCCCCCCCAGGGGTAGGTACGAGCAGTTCTTC.

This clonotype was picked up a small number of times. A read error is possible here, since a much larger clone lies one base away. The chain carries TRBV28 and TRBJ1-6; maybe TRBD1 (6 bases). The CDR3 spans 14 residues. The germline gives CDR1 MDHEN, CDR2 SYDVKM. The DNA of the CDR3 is TGTGCCAGCAGGGCCGGGGGGGCGCGGTCACTCCTCCACTTT. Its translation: CASRAGGARSLLHF.

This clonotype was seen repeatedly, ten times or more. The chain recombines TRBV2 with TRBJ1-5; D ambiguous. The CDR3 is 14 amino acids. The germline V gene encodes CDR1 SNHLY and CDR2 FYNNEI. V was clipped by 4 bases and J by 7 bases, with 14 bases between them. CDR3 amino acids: CASSGSEMGQPQHF. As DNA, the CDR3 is TGTGCCAGCAGTGGCTCCGAGATGGGCCAGCCCCAGCATTTT.

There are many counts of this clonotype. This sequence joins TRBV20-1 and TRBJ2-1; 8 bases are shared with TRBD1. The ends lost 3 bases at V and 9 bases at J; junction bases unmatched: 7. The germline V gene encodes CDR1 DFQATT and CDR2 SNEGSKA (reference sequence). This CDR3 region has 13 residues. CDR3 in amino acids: CSASADRAGEQFF. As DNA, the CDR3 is TGCAGTGCTAGCGCGGACAGGGCGGGTGAGCAGTTCTTC.

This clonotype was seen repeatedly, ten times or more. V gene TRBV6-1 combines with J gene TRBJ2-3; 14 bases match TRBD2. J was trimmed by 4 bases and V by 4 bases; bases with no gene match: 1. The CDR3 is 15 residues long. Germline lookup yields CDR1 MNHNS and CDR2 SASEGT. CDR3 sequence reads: CASSGLAGGPDTQYF. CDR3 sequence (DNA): TGTGCCAGCAGTGGACTAGCGGGGGGGCCAGATACGCAGTATTTT.

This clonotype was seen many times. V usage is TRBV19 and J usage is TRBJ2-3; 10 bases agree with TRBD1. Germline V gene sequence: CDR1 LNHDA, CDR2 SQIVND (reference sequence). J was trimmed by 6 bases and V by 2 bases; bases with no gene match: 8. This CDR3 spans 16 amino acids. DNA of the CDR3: TGTGCCAGTAGTATACCTCTGGGACAGGGGCTGGATACGCAGTATTTT. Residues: CASSIPLGQGLDTQYF.

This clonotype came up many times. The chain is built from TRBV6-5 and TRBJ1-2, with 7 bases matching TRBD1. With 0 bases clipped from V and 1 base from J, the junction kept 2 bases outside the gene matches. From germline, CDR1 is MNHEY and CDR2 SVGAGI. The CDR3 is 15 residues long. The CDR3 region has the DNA TGTGCCAGCAGTTACTCGGACAGGATTAACTATGGCTACACCTTC. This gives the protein CASSYSDRINYGYTF.

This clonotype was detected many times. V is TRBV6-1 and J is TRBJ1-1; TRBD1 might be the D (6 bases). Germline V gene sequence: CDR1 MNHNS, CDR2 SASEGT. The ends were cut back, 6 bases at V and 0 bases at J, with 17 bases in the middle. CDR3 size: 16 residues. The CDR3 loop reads CASSPVRGQVNTEAFF. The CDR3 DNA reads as TGTGCCAGCAGCCCCGTGCGGGGGCAGGTGAACACTGAAGCTTTCTTT.

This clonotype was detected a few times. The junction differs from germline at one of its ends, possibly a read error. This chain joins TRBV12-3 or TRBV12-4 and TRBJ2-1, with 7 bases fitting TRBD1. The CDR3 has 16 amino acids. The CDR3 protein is CASSPRDRSSHNEQFF. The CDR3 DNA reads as TGTGCCAGCAGTCCGAGGGACAGAAGCTCCCACAATGAGCAGTTCTTC.

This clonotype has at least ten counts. The CDR3 DNA reads as TGTGCCTGGAGTGTAGGTCCAGGGGGTACAAATGAAAAACTGTTTTTT. It specifies CAWSVGPGGTNEKLFF. The chain couples TRBV30 to TRBJ1-4; TRBD1 matches at 7 bases. Looked up from germline, CDR1 is GTSNPN and CDR2 is SVGIG (reference sequence). This CDR3 comprises 16 residues. The ends lost 0 bases at V and 5 bases at J; junction bases unmatched: 9.

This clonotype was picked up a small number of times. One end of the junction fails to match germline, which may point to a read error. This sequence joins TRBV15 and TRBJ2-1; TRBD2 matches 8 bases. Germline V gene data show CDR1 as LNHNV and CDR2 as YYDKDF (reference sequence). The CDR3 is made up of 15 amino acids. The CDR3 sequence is CATSILAEPYNEQLF. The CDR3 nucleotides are TGTGCCACCAGCATACTAGCGGAACCCTACAATGAGCAGCTCTTC.

CDR3 bases: TGTGCCAGCAGGATTTATGGGGGCGAAGGACCCCAGAATGGCTACACCTTC. Its protein product is CASRIYGGEGPQNGYTF. The J gene is TRBJ1-2, the V gene TRBV27; TRBD1 might be the D (6 bases). V lost 6 bases to trimming and J lost 6 bases, with 26 bases between them. Per germline, CDR1 MNHEY and CDR2 SMNVEV (reference sequence). CDR3 length equals 17 residues.

Here the CDR3 reads CASSGGGSSSGNTIYF. CDR3 sequence (DNA): TGTGCCAGCTCCGGGGGCGGTTCGAGCTCTGGAAACACCATATATTTT. The chain links TRBV18 to TRBJ1-3, with a tentative D call TRBD1 (6 bases). This CDR3 is 16 amino acids long. The ends were cut back, 6 bases at V and 0 bases at J, with 15 bases in the middle. The germline V gene has CDR1 KGHSH and CDR2 LQKENI.

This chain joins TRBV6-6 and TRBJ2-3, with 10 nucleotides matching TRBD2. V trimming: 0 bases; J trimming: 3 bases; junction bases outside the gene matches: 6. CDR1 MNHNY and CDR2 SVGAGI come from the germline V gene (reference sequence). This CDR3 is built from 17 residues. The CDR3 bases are TGTGCCAGCAGTTACTCGCGAGCGGGAGGGCCAACAGATACGCAGTATTTT. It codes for CASSYSRAGGPTDTQYF.

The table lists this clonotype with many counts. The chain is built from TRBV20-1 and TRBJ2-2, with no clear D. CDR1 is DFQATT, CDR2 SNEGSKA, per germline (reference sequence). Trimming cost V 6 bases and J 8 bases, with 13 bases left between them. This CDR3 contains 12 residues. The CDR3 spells CSAVGYGGELFF. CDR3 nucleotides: TGCAGTGCGGTTGGTTACGGTGGGGAGCTGTTTTTT.

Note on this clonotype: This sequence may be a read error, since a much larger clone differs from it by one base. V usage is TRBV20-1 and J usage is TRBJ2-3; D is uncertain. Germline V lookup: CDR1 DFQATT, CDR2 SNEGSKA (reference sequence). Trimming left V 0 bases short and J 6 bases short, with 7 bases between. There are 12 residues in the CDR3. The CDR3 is CSARDNLDTQYF. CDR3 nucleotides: TGCAGTGCTAGAGATAATCTTGATACGCAGTATTTT.

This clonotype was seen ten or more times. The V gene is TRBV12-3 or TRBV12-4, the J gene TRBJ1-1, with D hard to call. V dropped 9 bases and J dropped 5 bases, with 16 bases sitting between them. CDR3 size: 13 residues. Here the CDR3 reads CASTPEGGTEAFF. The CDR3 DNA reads TGTGCCAGTACCCCGGAGGGAGGAACTGAAGCTTTCTTT.

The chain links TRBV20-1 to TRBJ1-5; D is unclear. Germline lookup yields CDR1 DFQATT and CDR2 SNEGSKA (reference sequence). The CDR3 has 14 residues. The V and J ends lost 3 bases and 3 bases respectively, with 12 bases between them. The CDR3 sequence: CSARGGHPNQPQHF. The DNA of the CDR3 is TGCAGTGCTAGGGGAGGGCACCCCAATCAGCCCCAGCATTTT.

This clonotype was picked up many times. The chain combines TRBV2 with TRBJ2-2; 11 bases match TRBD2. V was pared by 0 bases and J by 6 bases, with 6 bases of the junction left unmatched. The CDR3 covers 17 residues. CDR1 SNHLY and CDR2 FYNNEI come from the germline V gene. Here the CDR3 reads CASSEARGLAVPGELFF. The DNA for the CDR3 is TGTGCCAGCAGTGAAGCGAGGGGACTAGCGGTCCCCGGGGAGCTGTTTTTT.

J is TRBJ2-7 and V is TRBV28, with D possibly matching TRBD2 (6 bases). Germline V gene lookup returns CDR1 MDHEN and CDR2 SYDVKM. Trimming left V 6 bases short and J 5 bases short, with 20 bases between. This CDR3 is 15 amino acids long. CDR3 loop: CASSSGASALDEQYF. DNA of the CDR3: TGTGCCAGCAGCTCGGGAGCCTCAGCATTGGACGAGCAGTACTTC.

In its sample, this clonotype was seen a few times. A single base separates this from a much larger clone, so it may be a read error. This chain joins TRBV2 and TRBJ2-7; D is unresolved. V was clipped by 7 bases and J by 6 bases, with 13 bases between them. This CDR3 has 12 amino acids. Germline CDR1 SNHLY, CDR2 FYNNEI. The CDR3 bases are TGTGCCAGCAAGGCCCTTAAGGTCGAGCAGTACTTC. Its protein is CASKALKVEQYF.

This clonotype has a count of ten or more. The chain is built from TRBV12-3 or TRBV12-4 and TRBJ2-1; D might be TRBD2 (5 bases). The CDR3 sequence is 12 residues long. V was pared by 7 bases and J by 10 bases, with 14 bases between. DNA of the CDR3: TGTGCCAGCAAACAAAACGCGGGCGAGCAGTTCTTC. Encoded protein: CASKQNAGEQFF.

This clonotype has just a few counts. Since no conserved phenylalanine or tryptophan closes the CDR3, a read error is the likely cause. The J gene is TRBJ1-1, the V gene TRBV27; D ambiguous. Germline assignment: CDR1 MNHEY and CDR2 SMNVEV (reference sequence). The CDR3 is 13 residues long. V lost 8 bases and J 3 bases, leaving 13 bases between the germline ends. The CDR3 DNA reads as TGTGCCAGCCGACTAACGGGAGACACTGAAGCTTTCCTT. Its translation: CASRLTGDTEAFL.